The 12 T cell receptor beta chains below come from one sample, sequenced in a study of early T cells in non-severe SARS-CoV-2 infection. TCRdb recomputed calls from the 5' RACE reads with MiXCR, one row per CDR3 protein. The top ten clones hold over 1.1% of a sample with some 22,000 distinct CDR3 sequences, under 4.5% of them seen once. The sequencing sample was made of whole blood. Every receptor here comes from an adult who was a healthcare worker with PCR-confirmed SARS-CoV-2 infection or an uninfected control (not recorded which).

This clonotype was detected ten times or more. The CDR3 protein is CASSLEGLGRETQYF. As DNA, the CDR3 is TGTGCCAGCAGTTTAGAGGGTCTAGGGCGAGAGACCCAGTACTTC. The chain links TRBV12-3 or TRBV12-4 to TRBJ2-5; D is uncertain. The germline V and J ends were trimmed by 1 base and 4 bases, with 13 bases remaining between them. The CDR3 consists of 15 residues.

V usage is TRBV10-1 and J usage is TRBJ1-5, with 7 bases matching TRBD1. The V gene's germline CDR1 is WNHNN and CDR2 SYGVQD (reference sequence). Germline trimming cut 6 bases from V and 0 bases from J; bases unmatched to any gene: 2. The CDR3 covers 14 residues. This CDR3 reads CASSQGDSNQPQHF. The CDR3 bases are TGCGCCAGCAGCCAGGGGGATAGCAATCAGCCCCAGCATTTT.

The chain carries TRBV20-1 and TRBJ1-2, with D perhaps TRBD1 (5 bases). The CDR3 length is 13 residues. Germline V gene sequence: CDR1 DFQATT, CDR2 SNEGSKA (reference sequence). V was shortened by 5 bases and J by 4 bases, with 14 bases between the two germline ends. The CDR3 bases are TGCAGTGCTCTGCCAGGGCGGATCTATGGCTACACCTTC. Protein: CSALPGRIYGYTF.

V and J are TRBV6-5 and TRBJ2-5; 11 positions match TRBD2. V shed 6 bases and J 5 bases; nucleotides not matched to a gene: 5. The CDR3 is made up of 14 amino acids. Germline V lookup: CDR1 MNHEY, CDR2 SVGAGI. As DNA, the CDR3 is TGTGCCAGCAGCATAGCGGGGGGGCTTGAGACCCAGTACTTC. Its translation: CASSIAGGLETQYF.

V gene TRBV29-1 combines with J gene TRBJ2-5; unclear D gene. V dropped 5 bases and J dropped 4 bases, with 8 bases sitting between them. Germline V lookup: CDR1 SQVTM, CDR2 ANQGSEA. The CDR3 runs 11 residues. The CDR3 DNA reads as TGCAGCGTTAACATTTTAGAGACCCAGTACTTC. It encodes CSVNILETQYF.

Many counts were recorded for this clonotype. The V gene is TRBV10-3, the J gene TRBJ2-3, with a possible D match to TRBD1 (5 bases). This CDR3 region has 16 residues. Per the germline V gene, CDR1 is ENHRY and CDR2 is SYGVKD. Trimming took off 2 bases at V and 3 bases at J, with 15 bases between the two ends. CDR3 loop: CAISEPFPRDTDTQYF. The CDR3 region has the DNA TGTGCCATCAGTGAGCCGTTCCCCAGGGATACAGATACGCAGTATTTT.

This clonotype came up many times. The rearrangement joins TRBV10-2 to TRBJ1-1, with D maybe TRBD1 (6 bases). Between the trimmed V and J ends, which lost 5 bases and 3 bases, there was a span of 13 bases. There are 14 residues in the CDR3. Germline-derived CDR1 and CDR2 are WSHSY and SAAADI. CDR3 bases: TGCGCCAGCAGTCCACAGGGCCCTTACACTGAAGCTTTCTTT. Residues: CASSPQGPYTEAFF.

This clonotype was counted ten times or more. The chain joins TRBV7-2 to TRBJ1-2; D not certain. Germline V gene data show CDR1 as SGHTA and CDR2 as FQGNSA. V lost 1 base and J lost 1, with 4 bases in between. This CDR3 region has 13 residues. The CDR3 DNA reads TGTGCCAGCAGCTTAGAGATTAACTATGGCTACACCTTC. Its translation: CASSLEINYGYTF. The entire variable domain, with the rest obtained from reference TRBV7-2 and TRBJ1-2, is as follows: GAGVSQSPSNKVTEKGKDVELRCDPISGHTALYWYRQSLGQGLEFLIYFQGNSAPDKSGLPSDRFSAERTGGSVSTLTIQRTQQEDSAVYLCASSLEINYGYTFGSGTRLTVV.

This clonotype has ten or more counts. V gene TRBV7-9 combines with J gene TRBJ2-2; D might be TRBD2 (5 bases). Germline lookup yields CDR1 SEHNR and CDR2 FQNEAQ (reference sequence). CDR3 length: 20 amino acids. V lost 1 base to trimming and J lost 1 base, with 22 bases between them. The CDR3, as DNA: TGTGCCAGCAGCTTAGTAGTGGCCCCCGTGGCTAGCCGGAACACCGGGGAGCTGTTTTTT. This sequence encodes CASSLVVAPVASRNTGELFF.

At least ten counts were recorded for this clonotype. V and J are TRBV7-2 and TRBJ1-5; D is perhaps TRBD1 (6 bases). V was trimmed by 5 bases and J by 7 bases, leaving 24 bases between them. CDR1 SGHTA and CDR2 FQGNSA come from the germline V gene. The CDR3 loop spans 17 amino acids. The CDR3 nucleotides read TGTGCCAGCAGCCCCAGTGGGGGGCAGGGGCTGGGACAGCCCCAGCATTTT. Amino acids: CASSPSGGQGLGQPQHF.

This clonotype was observed at least ten times. The rearrangement links TRBV20-1 to TRBJ1-6, with 8 positions matching TRBD1. The CDR3 runs to 17 residues. Germline-derived CDR1 and CDR2 are DFQATT and SNEGSKA (reference sequence). J lost 0 bases, V lost 4 bases, and 8 bases had no gene match. The CDR3 DNA is TGCAGTGCTACACCGGGACAGGCGAGCTCCTATAATTCACCCCTCCACTTT. Translation: CSATPGQASSYNSPLHF.

This clonotype was detected many times. The chain couples TRBV5-4 to TRBJ2-7; the match to TRBD1 covers 8 bases. The CDR3 is 14 residues long. V lost 1 base, J lost 3 bases, and 3 bases stayed unmatched. Germline CDR1 reads SGHNT; CDR2 reads YYREEE (reference sequence). Written as DNA, the CDR3 is TGTGCCAGCAGCTTGCAGGACAGGGACTACGAGCAGTACTTC. Translated, it gives CASSLQDRDYEQYF.